This TCR beta chain was sequenced during a study of cytomegalovirus exposure and HLA in healthy donors. Broader study findings: It was reported that the classifier diagnosed cytomegalovirus status with high specificity and sensitivity in both the original and validation cohorts.

With 60 Vbeta and 13 Jbeta primers, the PCR was carried out. Here immunoSEQ multiplex PCR was the method, and the copy in TCRdb shows in-frame clones only, minus some. The data show roughly 150,000 clones, with around 84% seen just once and approximately 2.5% held by the top ten. Of note for this clone: The antigen is unknown.

CDR3 length: 13 amino acids. Germline V gene lookup returns CDR1 SGHVS and CDR2 FNYEAQ. The V gene lost 5 bases and the J gene lost 3 bases, with 8 bases spanning the gap. Sample: PBMCs. The receptor was isolated from a woman under 30 in good health and CMV-seronegative. This chain links TRBV7-6 with TRBJ1-3; no firm D call. The CDR3 DNA reads as TGTGCCAGCAGCCCCGGTGGTGGAAACACCATATATTTT. It specifies CASSPGGGNTIYF.